The sequence of this TCR beta chain was determined in a study of T cell changes during pregnancy in multiple sclerosis. The table came from immunoSEQ multiplex PCR; TCRdb's copy has only in-frame clones and leaves some out. Of 65,000 to 90,000 clones in the sample, about nine tenths are singletons; the top ten hold almost 0.3%. Per the germline V gene, CDR1 is SEHNR and CDR2 is FQNEAQ (reference sequence). The V segment lost 5 bases and the J segment 4 bases; nucleotides outside the gene matches: 13. The CDR3 loop spans 19 amino acids. This sequence was found in a female donor with multiple sclerosis, enrolled in a pregnancy study. Sequenced material: CD4+ T cells from peripheral blood mononuclear cells, taken after pregnancy. This chain uses TRBV7-9 with TRBJ2-5; TRBD2 agrees at 16 bases. The CDR3 DNA is TGTGCCAGCAGCATGGGACTAGCGGGAGGGCTTAAGTTGGGAGAGACCCAGTACTTC. It encodes CASSMGLAGGLKLGETQYF.